The rows below give T cell receptor beta chains drawn from one sample of a study of blood T cell repertoires in COVID-19. TCRdb's copy holds only in-frame clones and misses some; the assay was immunoSEQ multiplex PCR. This sample has 430,000 or so clones, with 70% to 90% found just once. The sequenced sample consisted of peripheral blood. These receptors all come from a man between 18 and 29 years old with COVID-19, enrolled during active disease. Each CDR3 is given with its conserved first and last residue. A D gene is named only where the DNA matches it firmly. Clone size is shown for a subset of rows, as once, few, many or a class of expanded clone.

d_gene: -; v_gene: TRBV30; abundance: -; j_gene: TRBJ1-4; CDR3aa: CAWLDSCEKLFF; CDR3nt: TGTGCCTGGTTAGACAGTTGTGAAAAACTGTTTTTT
d_gene: TRBD1; v_gene: TRBV15; abundance: once; j_gene: TRBJ2-7; CDR3aa: CATSSGQGYEQYF; CDR3nt: TGTGCCACCAGCAGCGGACAGGGGTACGAGCAGTACTTC
d_gene: TRBD2; v_gene: TRBV2; abundance: -; j_gene: TRBJ2-1; CDR3aa: CASSGESGRVDNEQFF; CDR3nt: TGTGCCAGCAGTGGTGAAAGCGGGAGAGTCGACAATGAGCAGTTCTTC
d_gene: -; v_gene: TRBV6-5; abundance: -; j_gene: TRBJ2-5; CDR3aa: CASSPPGSQETQYF; CDR3nt: TGTGCCAGCAGTCCACCCGGGTCCCAAGAGACCCAGTACTTC
d_gene: TRBD1; v_gene: TRBV5-1; abundance: once; j_gene: TRBJ1-1; CDR3aa: CASSGTGGNTEAFF; CDR3nt: TGCGCCAGCAGCGGGACAGGGGGGAACACTGAAGCTTTCTTT
d_gene: -; v_gene: TRBV5-4; abundance: -; j_gene: TRBJ2-1; CDR3aa: CASSLEASVSYNEQFF; CDR3nt: TGTGCCAGCAGCTTGGAAGCTAGCGTAAGTTACAATGAGCAGTTCTTC
d_gene: -; v_gene: TRBV6-5; abundance: -; j_gene: TRBJ1-1; CDR3aa: CASTRGLNTEAFF; CDR3nt: TGTGCCAGCACTAGGGGCTTGAACACTGAAGCTTTCTTT
d_gene: -; v_gene: TRBV19; abundance: -; j_gene: TRBJ1-2; CDR3aa: CASNPLGEGRYGYTF; CDR3nt: TGTGCCAGTAATCCCCTCGGGGAGGGCCGGTATGGCTACACCTTC
d_gene: -; v_gene: TRBV6-5; abundance: -; j_gene: TRBJ2-2; CDR3aa: CASWGDQRELFF; CDR3nt: TGTGCCAGCTGGGGAGATCAACGGGAGCTGTTTTTT
d_gene: -; v_gene: TRBV2; abundance: -; j_gene: TRBJ2-4; CDR3aa: CASSGLLTKNIQYF; CDR3nt: TGTGCCAGCAGTGGACTATTGACCAAAAACATTCAGTACTTC
d_gene: -; v_gene: TRBV2; abundance: -; j_gene: TRBJ1-1; CDR3aa: CASSRQGNTEAFF; CDR3nt: TGTGCCAGCAGTCGTCAGGGGAACACTGAAGCTTTCTTT
d_gene: -; v_gene: TRBV15; abundance: -; j_gene: TRBJ1-5; CDR3aa: CATSGRVGQPQHF; CDR3nt: TGTGCCACCAGCGGGCGGGTAGGTCAGCCCCAGCATTTT
d_gene: -; v_gene: TRBV18; abundance: -; j_gene: TRBJ2-3; CDR3aa: CASSPPSEGTQYF; CDR3nt: TGTGCCAGCTCACCCCCGAGTGAGGGCACGCAGTATTTT
d_gene: TRBD2; v_gene: TRBV6-6; abundance: -; j_gene: TRBJ2-2; CDR3aa: CASSRTLAGGPTTNTGELFF; CDR3nt: TGTGCCAGCAGTCGTACCCTAGCGGGAGGTCCAACGACGAACACCGGGGAGCTGTTTTTT
d_gene: TRBD2; v_gene: TRBV4-1; abundance: once; j_gene: TRBJ2-7; CDR3aa: CASSQDTSGTYEQYF; CDR3nt: TGCGCCAGCAGCCAAGATACTAGCGGTACCTACGAGCAGTACTTC
d_gene: TRBD2; v_gene: TRBV2; abundance: once; j_gene: TRBJ2-1; CDR3aa: CASRASGGSYNEQFF; CDR3nt: TGTGCCAGCAGAGCGAGCGGGGGCTCCTACAATGAGCAGTTCTTC
d_gene: TRBD2; v_gene: TRBV27; abundance: -; j_gene: TRBJ2-7; CDR3aa: CASSLIASGGEQYF; CDR3nt: TGTGCCAGCAGTTTAATAGCTAGCGGAGGCGAGCAGTACTTC
d_gene: TRBD1; v_gene: TRBV2; abundance: -; j_gene: TRBJ2-7; CDR3aa: CASIKGTGSYEQYF; CDR3nt: TGTGCCAGCATCAAGGGGACAGGCTCCTACGAGCAGTACTTC
d_gene: -; v_gene: TRBV11-3; abundance: -; j_gene: TRBJ2-7; CDR3aa: CASSYQRASYEQYF; CDR3nt: TGTGCCAGCAGCTACCAGCGGGCGTCCTACGAGCAGTACTTC
d_gene: -; v_gene: TRBV6-5; abundance: -; j_gene: TRBJ1-4; CDR3aa: CASSYSYGENEKLFF; CDR3nt: TGTGCCAGCAGTTACTCGTACGGTGAGAATGAAAAACTGTTTTTT
d_gene: -; v_gene: TRBV4-1; abundance: -; j_gene: TRBJ2-2; CDR3aa: CASSQEGGPHTGELFF; CDR3nt: TGCGCCAGCAGCCAGGAAGGAGGACCTCACACCGGGGAGCTGTTTTTT
d_gene: TRBD2; v_gene: TRBV9; abundance: -; j_gene: TRBJ2-3; CDR3aa: CASSGQRGGSDTQYF; CDR3nt: TGTGCCAGCAGCGGCCAGCGGGGGGGATCTGATACGCAGTATTTT
d_gene: TRBD1; v_gene: TRBV18; abundance: few; j_gene: TRBJ2-1; CDR3aa: CASLPGQGIPQQFF; CDR3nt: TGTGCCAGCTTACCGGGACAGGGTATTCCCCAGCAGTTCTTC
d_gene: TRBD2; v_gene: TRBV2; abundance: -; j_gene: TRBJ2-1; CDR3aa: CAIPGLSTYNEQFF; CDR3nt: TGTGCCATCCCGGGACTAAGCACCTACAATGAGCAGTTCTTC
d_gene: TRBD2; v_gene: TRBV2; abundance: -; j_gene: TRBJ2-6; CDR3aa: CASSLGLAVTSGANVLTF; CDR3nt: TGTGCCAGCAGTCTGGGACTAGCGGTTACCTCTGGGGCCAACGTCCTGACTTTC
d_gene: -; v_gene: TRBV3-1/TRBV3-2; abundance: once; j_gene: TRBJ2-6; CDR3aa: CASSQAQAGANVLTF; CDR3nt: TGTGCCAGCAGCCAAGCCCAGGCCGGGGCCAACGTCCTGACTTTC
d_gene: -; v_gene: TRBV7-9; abundance: -; j_gene: TRBJ2-2; CDR3aa: CASSGAGPTNTGELFF; CDR3nt: TGTGCCAGCAGCGGCGCGGGCCCAACAAACACCGGGGAGCTGTTTTTT
d_gene: -; v_gene: TRBV7-9; abundance: -; j_gene: TRBJ2-5; CDR3aa: CASSLRNGAEETQYF; CDR3nt: TGTGCCAGCAGCTTACGTAATGGGGCTGAAGAGACCCAGTACTTC
d_gene: -; v_gene: TRBV19; abundance: few; j_gene: TRBJ1-5; CDR3aa: CASANLQVSGNQPQHF; CDR3nt: TGTGCCAGTGCGAATCTACAGGTGTCGGGCAATCAGCCCCAGCATTTT
d_gene: -; v_gene: TRBV18; abundance: -; j_gene: TRBJ2-7; CDR3aa: CASSPRGSYEQYF; CDR3nt: TGTGCCAGCTCACCAAGGGGCTCCTACGAGCAGTACTTC
d_gene: TRBD1; v_gene: TRBV7-9; abundance: -; j_gene: TRBJ2-2; CDR3aa: CASNLWTGVNTGELFF; CDR3nt: TGTGCCAGCAACCTCTGGACAGGGGTTAACACCGGGGAGCTGTTTTTT
d_gene: -; v_gene: TRBV11-2; abundance: -; j_gene: TRBJ2-2; CDR3aa: CASSLLMSNPTGELFF; CDR3nt: TGTGCCAGCAGCCTACTTATGTCGAACCCCACCGGGGAGCTGTTTTTT
d_gene: -; v_gene: TRBV2; abundance: -; j_gene: TRBJ2-2; CDR3aa: CASSAGVDTGELFF; CDR3nt: TGTGCCAGCAGTGCAGGGGTCGACACCGGGGAGCTGTTTTTT
d_gene: -; v_gene: TRBV24-1; abundance: -; j_gene: TRBJ1-1; CDR3aa: CATSDFGGTEAFF; CDR3nt: TGTGCCACCAGTGATTTCGGAGGTACTGAAGCTTTCTTT
d_gene: -; v_gene: TRBV18; abundance: -; j_gene: TRBJ1-1; CDR3aa: CASSQTGNTEAFF; CDR3nt: TGTGCCAGCTCACAGACAGGGAACACTGAAGCTTTCTTT
d_gene: -; v_gene: TRBV7-8; abundance: once; j_gene: TRBJ2-7; CDR3aa: CASSLDGSYEQYF; CDR3nt: TGTGCCAGCAGCTTAGACGGCTCCTACGAGCAGTACTTC
d_gene: TRBD2; v_gene: TRBV5-6; abundance: -; j_gene: TRBJ2-2; CDR3aa: CASSLEAGRGNTGELFF; CDR3nt: TGTGCCAGCAGCTTGGAGGCAGGGAGGGGGAACACCGGGGAGCTGTTTTTT
d_gene: TRBD1; v_gene: TRBV3-1/TRBV3-2; abundance: -; j_gene: TRBJ2-5; CDR3aa: CASSPWDSQETQYF; CDR3nt: TGTGCCAGCAGCCCTTGGGACAGCCAAGAGACCCAGTACTTC
d_gene: TRBD2; v_gene: TRBV2; abundance: -; j_gene: TRBJ2-1; CDR3aa: CASNLDSGSNEQFF; CDR3nt: TGTGCCAGCAACCTGGATAGCGGGAGCAATGAGCAGTTCTTC
d_gene: TRBD2; v_gene: TRBV27; abundance: -; j_gene: TRBJ2-7; CDR3aa: CASRTTTGLAGGYEQYF; CDR3nt: TGTGCCAGCAGAACCACCACTGGACTAGCGGGGGGTTACGAGCAGTACTTC
d_gene: TRBD1; v_gene: TRBV4-1; abundance: -; j_gene: TRBJ1-5; CDR3aa: CASSLGQEGNQPQHF; CDR3nt: TGCGCCAGCAGCCTTGGACAGGAGGGAAATCAGCCCCAGCATTTT
d_gene: -; v_gene: TRBV7-9; abundance: -; j_gene: TRBJ2-3; CDR3aa: CASSFTGTRPTDTQYF; CDR3nt: TGTGCCAGCAGCTTCACCGGGACACGACCCACAGATACGCAGTATTTT
d_gene: -; v_gene: TRBV10-3; abundance: -; j_gene: TRBJ1-4; CDR3aa: CAISAGSREKLFF; CDR3nt: TGTGCCATCAGTGCAGGGTCGCGTGAAAAACTGTTTTTT
d_gene: TRBD2; v_gene: TRBV11-2; abundance: -; j_gene: TRBJ2-3; CDR3aa: CASSFSLAGEYTDTQYF; CDR3nt: TGTGCCAGCAGCTTCTCACTAGCGGGGGAGTACACAGATACGCAGTATTTT
d_gene: TRBD2; v_gene: TRBV2; abundance: -; j_gene: TRBJ2-5; CDR3aa: CASALAVRETQYF; CDR3nt: TGTGCCAGCGCACTAGCGGTCCGAGAGACCCAGTACTTC